Below are 14 T cell receptor beta chains sequenced from a single sample in a study of cytomegalovirus exposure and HLA in healthy donors. PCR primers comprised 60 Vbeta and 13 Jbeta primers. The assay was immunoSEQ multiplex PCR, and TCRdb's table has in-frame clones only and misses some. The sample lists over 100,000 clones; 73% were seen once. The sample was PBMCs. The receptors derive from a woman in her 30s in good health and CMV-seronegative.

The genes are TRBV5-4 and TRBJ2-3; 7 nucleotides align to TRBD2. With 0 bases clipped from V and 5 bases from J, the junction kept 6 bases outside the gene matches. The CDR3 is made up of 15 amino acids. Germline V gene lookup returns CDR1 SGHNT and CDR2 YYREEE (reference sequence). CDR3 in DNA: TGTGCCAGCAGCTTGGCCAGCGGGGTTGGAGATACGCAGTATTTT. It translates to CASSLASGVGDTQYF.

The chain combines TRBV5-4 with TRBJ2-2, with D possibly being TRBD2 (7 bases). This CDR3 region has 17 residues. V lost 0 bases and J 5 bases, leaving 17 bases between the germline ends. CDR1 is SGHNT and CDR2 is YYREEE in the germline V gene (reference sequence). The CDR3 DNA reads as TGTGCCAGCAGCTTGGCGGCGGGGGCGCTTTTAACCGGGGAGCTGTTTTTT. Protein sequence: CASSLAAGALLTGELFF.

V gene TRBV27 combines with J gene TRBJ1-1; a possible D gene is TRBD1 (6 bases). Per the germline V gene, CDR1 is MNHEY and CDR2 is SMNVEV (reference sequence). CDR3 length: 14 residues. V was clipped by 7 bases and J by 6 bases, with 18 bases between them. CDR3 protein: CASNYRVNAPEAFF. The DNA for the CDR3 is TGTGCCAGCAACTACAGGGTGAATGCCCCTGAAGCTTTCTTT.

This clone has a handful of counts. This rearrangement joins TRBV10-3 to TRBJ2-3; 12 positions agree with TRBD2. V lost 6 bases to trimming and J lost 6 bases; unmatched junction nucleotides: 4. The CDR3 is 14 residues long. Germline V gene sequence: CDR1 ENHRY, CDR2 SYGVKD. The DNA of the CDR3 is TGTGCCATCAGGGGACTAGCGGGCCAGGATACGCAGTATTTT. This sequence encodes CAIRGLAGQDTQYF.

The chain has TRBV7-9 and TRBJ2-3; TRBD1 aligns across 10 bases. The V segment lost 5 bases and the J segment 6 bases; nucleotides outside the gene matches: 5. The CDR3 runs 14 residues. The germline V gene has CDR1 SEHNR and CDR2 FQNEAQ (reference sequence). The CDR3 here is CASSPGQGVDTQYF. For the CDR3, the DNA is TGTGCCAGCAGCCCAGGACAGGGGGTGGATACGCAGTATTTT.

This chain connects TRBV10-2 to TRBJ2-1; D uncertain. Germline V gene sequence: CDR1 WSHSY, CDR2 SAAADI. The CDR3 totals 12 residues. V shed 9 bases and J shed 6 bases, with 12 bases lying between them. CDR3 DNA: TGCGCCAGTCGTATGACTTCCAATGAGCAGTTCTTC. This gives the protein CASRMTSNEQFF.

This clone turned up a few times. The chain joins TRBV29-1 to TRBJ2-1, with a tentative D call TRBD1 (5 bases). CDR1 and CDR2 (germline): SQVTM, ANQGSEA. This CDR3 region has 14 residues. V lost 5 bases and J lost 1, with 12 bases in between. The CDR3 region has the DNA TGCAGCGTTATGACAGTCTTATCCTACAATGAGCAGTTCTTC. Translation: CSVMTVLSYNEQFF.

The rearrangement links TRBV25-1 to TRBJ2-3; 10 bases line up with TRBD2. The CDR3 sequence is 16 residues long. The V gene end was trimmed by 1 base and the J gene end by 0 bases; junction bases not matched to a gene: 1. Germline V gene sequence: CDR1 MGHDK, CDR2 SYGVNS. CDR3 nucleotides: TGTGCCAGCAGTGAATCACTAGCGGGGAGCACAGATACGCAGTATTTT. Protein product: CASSESLAGSTDTQYF. The complete variable domain, with remaining parts taken from reference TRBV25-1 and TRBJ2-3, reads EADIYQTPRYLVIGTGKKITLECSQTMGHDKMYWYQQDPGMELHLIHYSYGVNSTEKGDLSSESTVSRIRTEHFPLTLESARPSHTSQYLCASSESLAGSTDTQYFGPGTRLTVL.

This clone was counted once. The V and J genes are TRBV27 and TRBJ1-1, with D possibly TRBD1 on 5 matching bases. With 2 bases removed from V and 6 bases from J, the gap between germline ends came to 13 bases. There are 14 residues in the CDR3. Germline V gene lookup returns CDR1 MNHEY and CDR2 SMNVEV (reference sequence). The CDR3 here is CASSLSGAAAEAFF. The CDR3 nucleotides are TGTGCCAGCAGTTTAAGCGGGGCGGCTGCTGAAGCTTTCTTT.

In the case of this clone: One junction end disagrees with the germline gene, perhaps due to a read error. The rearrangement links TRBV6-5 to TRBJ2-7, with 11 bases identical to TRBD2. Germline-derived CDR1 and CDR2 are MNHEY and SVGAGI. The CDR3 is 15 residues long. CDR3 DNA sequence: TGTGCCTGCAGTTACACTAGCGGGAGTTCCTACGAGCAGTACTTC. This codes for CACSYTSGSSYEQYF.

Only a few counts were recorded for this clone. This sequence joins TRBV29-1 and TRBJ2-3; the D gene is possibly TRBD2 (5 bases). V was clipped by 6 bases and J by 0 bases, with 10 bases between them. The germline CDR1 and CDR2 sequences are SQVTM and ANQGSEA. The CDR3 is made up of 13 amino acids. The CDR3 region has the DNA TGCAGCGTGAATACGGGGAGCACAGATACGCAGTATTTT. Its protein product is CSVNTGSTDTQYF.

This clone was found a few times. The V call is TRBV5-1, the J call TRBJ1-1, with 8 positions matching TRBD1. The CDR3 consists of 15 residues. Trimming at V came to 0 bases and at J to 1 base, leaving 2 bases not matched to a gene. Germline V gene lookup returns CDR1 SGHRS and CDR2 YFSETQ. CDR3: CASSLAGQANTEAFF. DNA of the CDR3: TGCGCCAGCAGCTTGGCGGGACAGGCGAACACTGAAGCTTTCTTT.

This clone was found a few times. This chain links TRBV6-1 with TRBJ1-2, with 7 positions matching TRBD1. The CDR3 runs to 13 residues. The germline V gene has CDR1 MNHNS and CDR2 SASEGT. Trimming removed 6 bases from V and 4 bases from J; junction bases left unmatched: 5. CDR3 DNA: TGTGCCAGCAGGGACAGGTTGAGCTATGGCTACACCTTC. Amino acids: CASRDRLSYGYTF.

This chain joins TRBV7-2 and TRBJ2-3; 7 bases map to TRBD2. This CDR3 contains 15 residues. J was trimmed by 6 bases and V by 2 bases; bases with no gene match: 8. CDR1 SGHTA and CDR2 FQGNSA come from the germline V gene. The CDR3 protein is CASSLTSAVLDTQYF. CDR3 nucleotide sequence: TGTGCCAGCAGCTTAACTAGCGCCGTGTTGGATACGCAGTATTTT.